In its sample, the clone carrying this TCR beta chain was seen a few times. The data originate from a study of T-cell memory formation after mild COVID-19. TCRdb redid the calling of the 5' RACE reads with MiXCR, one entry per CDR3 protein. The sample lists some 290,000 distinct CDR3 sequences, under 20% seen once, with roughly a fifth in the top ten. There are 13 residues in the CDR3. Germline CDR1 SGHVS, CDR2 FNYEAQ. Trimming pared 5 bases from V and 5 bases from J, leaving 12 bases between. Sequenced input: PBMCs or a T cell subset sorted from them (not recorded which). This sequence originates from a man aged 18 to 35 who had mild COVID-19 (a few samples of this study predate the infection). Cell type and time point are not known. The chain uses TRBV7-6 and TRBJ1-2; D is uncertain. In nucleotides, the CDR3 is TGTGCCAGCAGCCGAAGTGGTGGTTATGGCTACACCTTC. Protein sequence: CASSRSGGYGYTF.